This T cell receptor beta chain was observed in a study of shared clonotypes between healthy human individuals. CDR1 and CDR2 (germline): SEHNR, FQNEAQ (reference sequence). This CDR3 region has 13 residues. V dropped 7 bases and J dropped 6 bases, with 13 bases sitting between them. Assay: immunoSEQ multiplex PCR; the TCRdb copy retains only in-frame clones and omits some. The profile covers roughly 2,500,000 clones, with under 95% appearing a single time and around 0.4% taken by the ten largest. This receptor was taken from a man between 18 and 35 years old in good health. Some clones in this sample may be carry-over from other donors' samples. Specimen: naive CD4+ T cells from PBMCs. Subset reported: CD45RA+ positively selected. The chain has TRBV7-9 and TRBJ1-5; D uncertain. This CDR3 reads CASTREAGQPQHF. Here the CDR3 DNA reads TGTGCCAGCACAAGGGAAGCGGGTCAGCCCCAGCATTTT.